This entry lists 27 T cell receptor beta chains sequenced from one sample in a study of cytomegalovirus exposure and HLA in healthy donors. The PCR was carried out with 60 Vbeta primers and 13 Jbeta primers. Using immunoSEQ multiplex PCR, the repertoire was profiled, and TCRdb retains in-frame clones only, with some absent. The sample yields 120,000 or so clones, 65% to 90% seen once. Input material: PBMCs. The receptors here all came from a male donor in good health and CMV-seropositive.

The chain couples TRBV28 to TRBJ2-7; TRBD2 matches 11 bases. The CDR3 consists of 15 residues. Germline CDR1 and CDR2: MDHEN and SYDVKM. V lost 6 bases to trimming and J lost 4 bases; unmatched junction nucleotides: 8. The CDR3 region is CASSLTSGRQYEQYF. CDR3 coding DNA: TGTGCCAGCAGCCTAACTAGCGGGAGACAGTACGAGCAGTACTTC.

The J gene is TRBJ1-1, the V gene TRBV28; D is perhaps TRBD1 (5 bases). Trimming took off 5 bases at V and 1 base at J, with 11 bases between the two ends. Looked up from germline, CDR1 is MDHEN and CDR2 is SYDVKM. The CDR3 length is 14 residues. As DNA, the CDR3 is TGTGCCAGCAGTCTTAACAGGCCGAACACTGAAGCTTTCTTT. This translates into CASSLNRPNTEAFF.

The CDR3 DNA follows: TGTGCCAGCAGCTCCAGGACAGGGGGAACAGATACGCAGTATTTT. This codes for CASSSRTGGTDTQYF. The rearrangement links TRBV7-6 to TRBJ2-3, with 10 bases identical to TRBD1. V lost 4 bases, J lost 3 bases, and 4 bases stayed unmatched. The CDR3 consists of 15 residues. The V gene's germline CDR1 is SGHVS and CDR2 FNYEAQ.

With regard to this clone: Compared with germline, one end of the junction differs, possibly owing to a read error. This chain links TRBV7-7 with TRBJ2-5; D is unclear. The CDR3 sequence is 15 residues long. Germline V gene lookup returns CDR1 SSHAT and CDR2 FNYEAQ (reference sequence). The CDR3 DNA reads as TGTGCTAGCAGCTTAGATAGCCACCAAAAAGAGACCCAGTACTTC. Translated, it gives CASSLDSHQKETQYF. The variable domain in full, completed from reference TRBV7-7 and TRBJ2-5, reads GAGVSQSPRYKVTKRGQDVTLRCDPISSHATLYWYQQALGQGPEFLTYFNYEAQPDKSGLPSDRFSAERPEGSISTLTIQRTEQRDSAMYRCASSLDSHQKETQYFGPGTRLLVL.

The chain joins TRBV5-6 to TRBJ1-1; D not certain. CDR1 is SGHDT, CDR2 YYEEEE, per germline. CDR3 length equals 12 residues. V was pared by 0 bases and J by 5 bases, with 5 bases between. The CDR3 nucleotides read TGTGCCAGCAGCTTGGCTTTAACTGAAGCTTTCTTT. Translated, it gives CASSLALTEAFF.

The chain joins TRBV5-1 to TRBJ2-7; tentative D call: TRBD2 (6 bases). Germline assignment: CDR1 SGHRS and CDR2 YFSETQ. The V and J ends lost 0 bases and 2 bases respectively, with 9 bases between them. The CDR3 has 14 residues. CDR3 nucleotide sequence: TGCGCCAGCAGCTTGGATAGCGGCCCCTACGAGCAGTACTTC. Its protein is CASSLDSGPYEQYF.

V and J are TRBV28 and TRBJ2-7; a possible D gene is TRBD1 (6 bases). The CDR3 spans 14 residues. Germline-derived CDR1 and CDR2 are MDHEN and SYDVKM. The V gene lost 5 bases and the J gene lost 2 bases, with 13 bases spanning the gap. CDR3 DNA: TGTGCCAGCAGTCAGGGGTATAGGCCCTACGAGCAGTACTTC. Residues: CASSQGYRPYEQYF.

This rearrangement joins TRBV5-1 to TRBJ1-2; 10 bases fit TRBD1. V dropped 4 bases and J dropped 4; count of bases not matched to a gene: 4. Germline CDR1 and CDR2: SGHRS and YFSETQ. This CDR3 region has 14 residues. The CDR3: CASSVTGGAYGYTF. The CDR3 coding sequence is TGCGCCAGCAGCGTGACAGGGGGCGCCTATGGCTACACCTTC.

J is TRBJ1-2 and V is TRBV6-1; no firm D call. The CDR3 consists of 13 residues. Germline V gene data show CDR1 as MNHNS and CDR2 as SASEGT. V shed 4 bases and J shed 2 bases, with 8 bases lying between them. The CDR3 spells CASSVRENYGYTF. The DNA of the CDR3 is TGTGCCAGCAGTGTGAGGGAAAACTATGGCTACACCTTC.

Notes on this clone: This sample includes further DNA sequences coding for the same CDR3. The J gene is TRBJ2-6, the V gene TRBV29-1; the D gene is possibly TRBD2 (6 bases). The V gene's germline CDR1 is SQVTM and CDR2 ANQGSEA. V lost 0 bases and J lost 4, with 19 bases in between. The CDR3 has 18 residues. The CDR3 region is CSVEEGWTGVSGANVLTF. The DNA of the CDR3 is TGCAGCGTTGAAGAAGGTTGGACGGGGGTTTCCGGGGCCAACGTCCTGACTTTC.

This sequence joins TRBV7-9 and TRBJ2-3, with unresolved D. Germline V gene sequence: CDR1 SEHNR, CDR2 FQNEAQ (reference sequence). CDR3 length equals 16 residues. V lost 0 bases, J lost 1 base, and 11 bases lay in between. The chain's CDR3 is CASSLAHAGGTDTQYF. The CDR3 DNA reads TGTGCCAGCAGCTTAGCGCACGCTGGAGGCACAGATACGCAGTATTTT. The variable domain in full, completed from reference TRBV7-9 and TRBJ2-3, reads DTGVSQNPRHKITKRGQNVTFRCDPISEHNRLYWYRQTLGQGPEFLTYFQNEAQLEKSRLLSDRFSAERPKGSFSTLEIQRTEQGDSAMYLCASSLAHAGGTDTQYFGPGTRLTVL.

As concerns this clone: A junction boundary mismatches the germline segment, possibly from a read error. The chain recombines TRBV7-3 with TRBJ2-6, with a weak D call TRBD1 (5 bases). The CDR3 sequence is 14 residues long. In germline, CDR1 is SGHTA, CDR2 FQGTGA. The CDR3 bases are TGTGCCAGCAGCTTAAGCTCTGGGGCCAACGGCCTGACTTTC. Its protein is CASSLSSGANGLTF.

This clone turned up a few times. The rearrangement uses TRBV7-9 and TRBJ1-5; D unresolved. V was trimmed by 8 bases and J by 6 bases, leaving 8 bases between them. The CDR3 length is 11 residues. Germline assignment: CDR1 SEHNR and CDR2 FQNEAQ (reference sequence). The chain's CDR3 is CASGAGQPQHF. CDR3 sequence (DNA): TGTGCCAGCGGCGCAGGTCAGCCCCAGCATTTT.

The gene calls are TRBV30 and TRBJ2-3; TRBD1 is a possible D gene (5 bases). Between the trimmed V and J ends, which lost 3 bases and 6 bases, there was a span of 13 bases. Germline CDR1 and CDR2: GTSNPN and SVGIG (reference sequence). The CDR3 runs to 13 residues. CDR3 nucleotides: TGTGCCTGGAGCAGGGCGGCCGCGGATACGCAGTATTTT. It codes for CAWSRAAADTQYF.

The CDR3 protein is CASSLGVAATNEKLFF. DNA of the CDR3: TGTGCCAGCAGCTTGGGGGTCGCGGCAACTAATGAAAAACTGTTTTTT. The rearrangement links TRBV5-8 to TRBJ1-4; D not certain. The CDR3 extends over 16 amino acids. In germline, CDR1 is SGHTS, CDR2 YDEGEE. V was clipped by 0 bases and J by 0 bases, with 9 bases between them.

The chain recombines TRBV9 with TRBJ2-2; the match to TRBD1 covers 11 bases. In germline, CDR1 is SGDLS, CDR2 YYNGEE. V shed 4 bases and J 3 bases; nucleotides not matched to a gene: 5. This CDR3 has 16 amino acids. The CDR3 coding sequence is TGTGCCAGCAGCTCATCGGGACAGGGGGACACCGGGGAGCTGTTTTTT. This translates into CASSSSGQGDTGELFF. The full variable domain, rest sourced from reference TRBV9 and TRBJ2-2, is DSGVTQTPKHLITATGQRVTLRCSPRSGDLSVYWYQQSLDQGLQFLIQYYNGEERAKGNILERFSAQQFPDLHSELNLSSLELGDSALYFCASSSSGQGDTGELFFGEGSRLTVL.

This chain connects TRBV4-3 to TRBJ2-3; 11 nucleotides match TRBD2. V was clipped by 0 bases and J by 5 bases; unmatched bases: 7. The CDR3 runs 17 residues. CDR1 and CDR2 from the germline V gene are LGHNA and YSLEER. The CDR3 is CASSQDLGSGRGDTQYF. CDR3 DNA sequence: TGCGCCAGCAGCCAAGATCTCGGTAGCGGGAGGGGAGATACGCAGTATTTT.

The chain couples TRBV5-1 to TRBJ2-1, with 7 positions matching TRBD2. V shed 7 bases and J 5 bases; nucleotides not matched to a gene: 15. The CDR3 length is 16 residues. Looked up from germline, CDR1 is SGHRS and CDR2 is YFSETQ. This CDR3 is CASATPSTSVHNEQFF. The CDR3 DNA reads as TGCGCCAGCGCGACTCCCTCAACTAGCGTTCACAATGAGCAGTTCTTC.

This rearrangement joins TRBV25-1 to TRBJ1-2; D call uncertain. Trimming removed 0 bases at V and 8 bases at J, with 22 bases between. This CDR3 has 17 amino acids. Germline V gene sequence: CDR1 MGHDK, CDR2 SYGVNS. The CDR3 nucleotides read TGTGCCAGCAGTGAATATCCCCGGACTACCGGGAGGACCGGCTACACCTTC. Protein product: CASSEYPRTTGRTGYTF.

The chain carries TRBV10-3 and TRBJ1-5; 9 bases agree with TRBD1. This CDR3 comprises 17 residues. Trimming removed 10 bases from V and 1 base from J; junction bases left unmatched: 14. Germline loops: CDR1 ENHRY, CDR2 SYGVKD. In nucleotides, the CDR3 is TGTGCCAGCTCAAAGGATACAGGGGGCCAGAGCAATCAGCCCCAGCATTTT. Its translation: CASSKDTGGQSNQPQHF.

The chain employs TRBV6-5 and TRBJ2-3; D ambiguous. The CDR3 is made up of 15 amino acids. Germline lookup yields CDR1 MNHEY and CDR2 SVGAGI. Trimming pared 0 bases from V and 4 bases from J, leaving 11 bases between. The chain's CDR3 is CASSYSRSLADTQYF. DNA for the CDR3: TGTGCCAGCAGTTACTCTAGGAGTCTGGCAGATACGCAGTATTTT.

The V gene is TRBV10-1, the J gene TRBJ1-2; D possibly corresponds to TRBD1 (5 bases). This CDR3 contains 14 residues. Deletions cut 8 bases from V and 4 bases from J, with 17 bases between. The germline V gene encodes CDR1 WNHNN and CDR2 SYGVQD (reference sequence). The CDR3 DNA is TGCGCCAGCGCCCATTCGGGACTTCTCTATGGCTACACCTTC. This translates into CASAHSGLLYGYTF.

The rearrangement joins TRBV27 to TRBJ1-4; D call uncertain. Looked up from germline, CDR1 is MNHEY and CDR2 is SMNVEV (reference sequence). V was trimmed by 6 bases and J by 8 bases, leaving 10 bases between them. CDR3 length equals 12 residues. For the CDR3, the DNA is TGTGCCAGCAGAGATTCGGGGGAAAAACTGTTTTTT. This sequence encodes CASRDSGEKLFF.

The chain combines TRBV5-4 with TRBJ2-3; 15 positions match TRBD2. The CDR3 runs to 16 residues. J was trimmed by 5 bases and V by 3 bases; bases with no gene match: 4. Per germline, CDR1 SGHNT and CDR2 YYREEE (reference sequence). The CDR3: CASSSGLAGGGDTQYF. CDR3 in DNA: TGTGCCAGCAGCTCGGGACTAGCGGGAGGTGGAGATACGCAGTATTTT. The full variable domain, with the rest looked up from reference TRBV5-4 and TRBJ2-3, is ETGVTQSPTHLIKTRGQQVTLRCSSQSGHNTVSWYQQALGQGPQFIFQYYREEENGRGNFPPRFSGLQFPNYSSELNVNALELDDSALYLCASSSGLAGGGDTQYFGPGTRLTVL.

The gene calls are TRBV5-1 and TRBJ2-2; D perhaps matches TRBD1 (7 bases). The CDR3 is 15 residues long. The V end was cut by 4 bases, the J end by 3 bases, with 13 bases between. Germline CDR1 and CDR2: SGHRS and YFSETQ. CDR3 loop: CASSLTRGDTGELFF. Written as DNA, the CDR3 is TGCGCCAGCAGCCTCACCAGGGGGGACACCGGGGAGCTGTTTTTT.

The chain joins TRBV28 to TRBJ1-2; 9 nucleotides match TRBD1. CDR3 length: 15 amino acids. V shed 5 bases, J shed 8 bases, and the junction held 12 bases outside the gene matches. Per the germline V gene, CDR1 is MDHEN and CDR2 is SYDVKM. CDR3 sequence: CASSPRDREYWGYTF. Written as DNA, the CDR3 is TGTGCCAGCAGTCCGAGGGACAGGGAGTATTGGGGCTACACCTTC.

This clone was observed once. The rearrangement links TRBV5-6 to TRBJ2-7, with TRBD2 matching over 8 bases. V lost 4 bases, J lost 2 bases, and 11 bases stayed unmatched. From germline, CDR1 is SGHDT and CDR2 YYEEEE. This CDR3 has 16 amino acids. The CDR3 DNA sequence: TGTGCCAGCAGCCTCCCTAGCGGGTTTATCCCCTACGAGCAGTACTTC. Translation gives CASSLPSGFIPYEQYF.